Shown below are 12 T cell receptor beta chains from a single sample sequenced in a study of blood T cell repertoires in COVID-19. TCRdb keeps only in-frame clones here, not all; method: immunoSEQ multiplex PCR. In the table there are 250,000 or so clones, approximately 84% of which are singletons. The sample comprised PBMCs or T cells enriched from blood (not recorded which). The receptor source for this set is a woman aged 45-59 years who had been exposed to COVID-19.

V is TRBV5-1 and J is TRBJ1-4; D may be TRBD1 (6 bases). V lost 0 bases to trimming and J lost 7 bases, with 10 bases between them. Germline values: CDR1 SGHRS, CDR2 YFSETQ. This CDR3 is built from 14 residues. The CDR3 region is CASSLVPGVEKLFF. Here the CDR3 DNA reads TGCGCCAGCAGCTTGGTGCCAGGGGTTGAAAAACTGTTTTTT.

V is TRBV5-4 and J is TRBJ2-7; D possibly corresponds to TRBD2 (6 bases). V lost 4 bases, J lost 0 bases, and 14 bases lay in between. CDR1 and CDR2 (germline): SGHNT, YYREEE (reference sequence). This CDR3 region has 15 residues. CDR3 loop: CASSARDGSSYEQYF. CDR3 bases: TGTGCCAGCAGCGCCCGGGACGGGAGCTCCTACGAGCAGTACTTC.

This clone was detected only a few times. The chain has TRBV30 and TRBJ1-2; a possible D gene is TRBD1 (6 bases). The CDR3 is 12 amino acids. Trimming stripped 1 base from V and 8 bases from J, with 11 bases between. The germline CDR1 and CDR2 sequences are GTSNPN and SVGIG (reference sequence). CDR3 bases: TGTGCCTGGAGTGCCAGGGGTACCGGCTACACCTTC. Protein: CAWSARGTGYTF.

The V and J genes are TRBV5-4 and TRBJ1-3, with D uncertain. This CDR3 is built from 17 residues. Germline loops: CDR1 SGHNT, CDR2 YYREEE (reference sequence). With 5 bases removed from V and 0 bases from J, the gap between germline ends came to 18 bases. The CDR3 loop reads CASSLTPYSDSGNTIYF. CDR3 in DNA: TGTGCCAGCAGTTTGACGCCATACTCCGACTCTGGAAACACCATATATTTT.

The chain has TRBV10-3 and TRBJ1-1; D is unresolved. Trimming removed 3 bases at V and 2 bases at J, with 7 bases between. Germline CDR1 ENHRY, CDR2 SYGVKD. The CDR3 totals 13 residues. CDR3 coding DNA: TGTGCCATCAGTGAAGAACTAAACACTGAAGCTTTCTTT. This sequence encodes CAISEELNTEAFF.

This chain connects TRBV27 to TRBJ2-2; tentative D call: TRBD2 (7 bases). The CDR3 contains 16 residues. Deletions cut 1 base from V and 7 bases from J, with 16 bases between. Germline V CDR1 and CDR2: MNHEY, SMNVEV (reference sequence). CDR3 amino acids: CASSLFPGGANGELFF. The CDR3 DNA reads as TGTGCCAGCAGTTTATTCCCGGGGGGCGCGAACGGGGAGCTGTTTTTT.

The chain combines TRBV5-4 with TRBJ2-3; D gene unclear. The CDR3 loop spans 13 amino acids. The V gene's germline CDR1 is SGHNT and CDR2 YYREEE (reference sequence). V dropped 4 bases and J dropped 6 bases, with 12 bases sitting between them. The CDR3 coding sequence is TGTGCCAGCAGCATGTTACAATCGGATACGCAGTATTTT. Translation gives CASSMLQSDTQYF.

This clone was seen just once. This chain connects TRBV4-3 to TRBJ2-7; TRBD1 might be the D (5 bases). The V end was cut by 0 bases, the J end by 2 bases, with 8 bases between. Germline CDR1 is LGHNA and CDR2 is YSLEER. The CDR3 runs to 14 residues. The CDR3 nucleotides are TGCGCCAGCAGCCAAGAGCTGGGGCCCTACGAGCAGTACTTC. Translating it yields CASSQELGPYEQYF.

The V call is TRBV5-6, the J call TRBJ1-1, with D perhaps TRBD1 (6 bases). V dropped 4 bases and J dropped 1 base, with 14 bases sitting between them. Germline V gene sequence: CDR1 SGHDT, CDR2 YYEEEE. CDR3 length: 15 residues. For the CDR3, the DNA is TGTGCCAGCAGCGCCTGGGGGGGGCAGAACACTGAAGCTTTCTTT. The encoded protein is CASSAWGGQNTEAFF.

In DNA form, the CDR3 reads TGTGCCAGCAGCTTGGCAACCCGGGGAGGTAATTCACCCCTCCACTTT. Translating gives CASSLATRGGNSPLHF. The J gene is TRBJ1-6, the V gene TRBV5-6; D ambiguous. V was pared by 0 bases and J by 6 bases, with 13 bases between. The CDR3 contains 16 residues. Germline CDR1 reads SGHDT; CDR2 reads YYEEEE.

The chain carries TRBV12-5 and TRBJ1-2; D unresolved. This CDR3 spans 13 amino acids. Germline CDR1 and CDR2: LGHNT and FRNRAP. V lost 6 bases, J lost 4 bases, and 12 bases lay in between. This CDR3 reads CASGPGGIYGYTF. DNA for the CDR3: TGTGCTAGTGGCCCGGGTGGCATCTATGGCTACACCTTC.

The rearrangement joins TRBV5-4 to TRBJ2-1, with 10 bases lining up with TRBD2. The germline V gene encodes CDR1 SGHNT and CDR2 YYREEE (reference sequence). The CDR3 is made up of 16 amino acids. Losses at the gene ends were 4 bases for V and 1 base for J; bases not matched to a gene: 5. Written as DNA, the CDR3 is TGTGCCAGCAGCGATGTAGCGGGAGGATCCTACAATGAGCAGTTCTTC. Translated: CASSDVAGGSYNEQFF.